These 6 T cell receptor beta chains were all obtained from the same sample, sequenced in a study of blood T cells in healthy people across ages. Next came a second PCR, run for 7 to 11 cycles, which used a sample-barcoded 5' primer along with a J-beta primer mix. MiXCR, applied by TCRdb to the 5' RACE reads, yields one record per CDR3 protein. The data show roughly 930,000 distinct CDR3 sequences, about 44% seen once. The sequencing sample was made of blood. The receptors stem from a man aged 25 to 45 in good health.

Only one count was recorded for this clonotype. The chain links TRBV29-1 to TRBJ2-1; either TRBD1 or TRBD2 may supply D (5 bases each). V was clipped by 6 bases and J by 9 bases, with 21 bases between them. The CDR3 runs 14 residues. The germline V gene encodes CDR1 SQVTM and CDR2 ANQGSEA. In DNA form, the CDR3 reads TGCAGCGTCCACAAGGGACGAGCAGACCGTGAGCAGTTCTTC. Protein product: CSVHKGRADREQFF.

The chain carries TRBV10-3 and TRBJ2-3, with D possibly being TRBD1 or TRBD2 (6 bases each). CDR3 length: 16 amino acids. Germline V gene sequence: CDR1 ENHRY, CDR2 SYGVKD. The ends were cut back, 10 bases at V and 1 base at J, with 21 bases in the middle. This CDR3 reads CATLRNAGQRTDTQYF. In DNA, the CDR3 is TGTGCCACCCTCAGGAACGCGGGACAACGCACAGATACGCAGTATTTT.

The V call is TRBV7-2, the J call TRBJ1-1; possibly TRBD1 for D (5 bases). CDR3 length: 11 amino acids. Trimming took off 5 bases at V and 9 bases at J, with 10 bases between the two ends. Germline CDR1 reads SGHTA; CDR2 reads FQGNSA. CDR3 coding DNA: TGTGCCAGCAGCCCGGGACGTCAAGCTTTCTTT. It codes for CASSPGRQAFF.

This chain links TRBV5-1 with TRBJ1-1; D unclear. The CDR3 is made up of 14 amino acids. The ends were cut back, 4 bases at V and 5 bases at J, with 15 bases in the middle. Germline V lookup: CDR1 SGHRS, CDR2 YFSETQ. The CDR3 reads CASSMNAGQTEAFF. In nucleotides, the CDR3 is TGCGCCAGCAGCATGAACGCCGGTCAGACTGAAGCTTTCTTT.

The chain uses TRBV29-1 and TRBJ1-2, with D possibly being TRBD1 (5 bases). The germline V gene encodes CDR1 SQVTM and CDR2 ANQGSEA. Trimming removed 6 bases from V and 2 bases from J, with 22 bases in between. The CDR3 has 16 residues. The CDR3 nucleotides read TGCAGCGTATCCCCCCGCCTAGCAGGGCCAAACTATGGCTACACCTTC. Amino acid sequence: CSVSPRLAGPNYGYTF.

The chain combines TRBV20-1 with TRBJ2-3; no firm D call. Trimming left V 5 bases short and J 2 bases short, with 11 bases between. This CDR3 has 13 residues. CDR1 is DFQATT and CDR2 is SNEGSKA in the germline V gene (reference sequence). Here the CDR3 DNA reads TGCAGTGCTCTGGTACGGGCCACAGATACGCAGTATTTT. It yields the protein CSALVRATDTQYF.